The rows below give T cell receptor beta chains drawn from one sample of a study of Graves' ophthalmopathy and Graves' hyperthyroidism. Each CDR3 protein gets one entry after TCRdb re-called the multiplex PCR reads with MiXCR. The table lists a few hundred thousand distinct CDR3 sequences, about a fifth of them singletons. The sample consisted of peripheral blood. The receptor source for this set is a woman aged 45-60 years with Graves' ophthalmopathy. Each CDR3 is given with its conserved first and last residue. The D gene is left open where the match is weak. Expanded clones are given a class, and other clones once, few, many or no size at all.

size	D	V	J	DNA	CDR3
many	TRBD2	TRBV7-2	TRBJ2-7	TGTGCCAGCAGCGTGGAGGGGACTAGCGGCTCCTACGAGCAGTACTTC	CASSVEGTSGSYEQYF
NA	NA	TRBV6-2/TRBV6-3	TRBJ2-5	TGTGCCAGCAGCTCGGGACGTGGGACGATCGAGACCCAGTACTTC	CASSSGRGTIETQYF
few	NA	TRBV5-1	TRBJ1-2	TGCGCCAGCAGCGACCCCCCCAACTATGGCTACACCTTC	CASSDPPNYGYTF
NA	NA	TRBV20-1	TRBJ1-5	TGCAGTGCTAGAGATCCGACCGGCGGGGGAGGATTAATCAATCAGCCCCAGCATTTT	CSARDPTGGGGLINQPQHF
many	TRBD1	TRBV11-1	TRBJ2-7	TGTGCCAGCAGCCTGCCCAGGGGGCGTGCAGCCTACGAGCAGTACTTC	CASSLPRGRAAYEQYF
few	TRBD2	TRBV5-1	TRBJ2-3	TGCGCCAGCAGCAACGGACTAGCGGGAACCAAAGATACGCAGTATTTT	CASSNGLAGTKDTQYF
many	NA	TRBV7-6	TRBJ2-7	TGTGCCAGCAGCGCCTCCTACGAGCAGTACTTC	CASSASYEQYF
many	NA	TRBV27	TRBJ2-2	TGTGCCAGCAGTTTATCAGGCGGGAACACCGGGGAGCTGTTTTTT	CASSLSGGNTGELFF
NA	TRBD1	TRBV24-1	TRBJ2-5	TGTGCCACAGGGACAGGGGGGGAGACCCAGTACTTC	CATGTGGETQYF
NA	NA	TRBV24-1	TRBJ2-7	TGTGCCACCAGTGGTTGGGACGGCACACAGAAGCAGTACTTC	CATSGWDGTQKQYF
many	NA	TRBV20-1	TRBJ2-7	TGCAGTGCTGAATGGGCTGACGAGCAGTACTTC	CSAEWADEQYF
NA	NA	TRBV19	TRBJ1-1	TGTGCCAGTACGGCGGGGGGAAGGATGAACACTGAAGCTTTCTTT	CASTAGGRMNTEAFF
many	NA	TRBV5-6	TRBJ2-7	TGTGCCAGCAGCAATACAGGGTACTACGAGCAGTACTTC	CASSNTGYYEQYF
many	NA	TRBV19	TRBJ1-6	TGTGCCAGTAGTCCCACGGGTGTTGTTAATTCACCCCTCCACTTT	CASSPTGVVNSPLHF
many	NA	TRBV12-5	TRBJ2-5	TGTGCTAGTACGCCAGGAGATGAGACCCAGTACTTC	CASTPGDETQYF
NA	NA	TRBV27	TRBJ2-7	TGTGCCAGCAGTTTAGGGACACCGAGCTCCTACGAGCAGTACTTC	CASSLGTPSSYEQYF
many	NA	TRBV20-1	TRBJ2-5	TGCAGTGTCAGAAGAGAGACCCAGTACTTC	CSVRRETQYF
many	NA	TRBV7-2	TRBJ1-5	TGTGCCAGCAGCTCACGGTGGAGCAATCAGCCCCAGCATTTT	CASSSRWSNQPQHF
many	TRBD1	TRBV30	TRBJ1-6	TGTGCCTGGACGGACAGGCCGAATTCACCCCTCCACTTT	CAWTDRPNSPLHF
NA	NA	TRBV18	TRBJ2-7	TGTGCCACCCAGGACAGCCCCGGGTACGAGCAGTACTTC	CATQDSPGYEQYF
NA	TRBD1	TRBV30	TRBJ2-2	TGTGCCTGGAGTCTACCGGACAGGCCGACCGGGGAGCTGTTTTTT	CAWSLPDRPTGELFF
few	NA	TRBV2	TRBJ2-2	TGTGCCAGCAGTGCCGGGGAGCTGTTTTTT	CASSAGELFF
few	NA	TRBV9	TRBJ1-1	TGTGCCAGCAGCCCCGACGGGGGGACTGAAGCTTTCTTT	CASSPDGGTEAFF
many	NA	TRBV29-1	TRBJ1-2	TGCAGCGTTGATCCCGGGCTTGGTAATGGCTACACCTTC	CSVDPGLGNGYTF
many	TRBD2	TRBV6-2/TRBV6-3	TRBJ2-7	TGTGCCAGCAGACTAGCGGGAGGGCCGGGTGAGCAGTACTTC	CASRLAGGPGEQYF
once	TRBD1	TRBV5-6	TRBJ2-5	TGTGCCAGCAGCAGACCGACAGGGAGTGAGACCCAGTACTTC	CASSRPTGSETQYF
many	TRBD2	TRBV3-1	TRBJ2-7	TGTGCCAGCAGCCAATTCGGACTAGCGGGAGGGCTCGAGCAGTACTTC	CASSQFGLAGGLEQYF
many	TRBD1	TRBV15	TRBJ1-5	TGTGCCACGAGACTACAGGGGGTCCGCAATCAGCCCCAGCATTTT	CATRLQGVRNQPQHF
NA	TRBD1	TRBV24-1	TRBJ1-1	TGTGCCACCAGTGACCCTGGACAGGCCACGTTGTACACTGAAGCTTTCTTT	CATSDPGQATLYTEAFF
NA	TRBD2	TRBV15	TRBJ2-1	TGTGCCACCAGCAAAAGCGGGAGCTCCTACAATGAGCAGTTCTTC	CATSKSGSSYNEQFF
NA	TRBD2	TRBV6-1	TRBJ2-7	TGTGCCAGCAGCAAAAAAATAGCGGGAAACTACGAGCAGTACTTC	CASSKKIAGNYEQYF
many	NA	TRBV29-1	TRBJ1-1	TGCAGCGTTGTTAACAACTTGAACACTGAAGCTTTCTTT	CSVVNNLNTEAFF
NA	NA	TRBV12-3/TRBV12-4	TRBJ2-5	TGTGCCAGCAGTGCCGCTGTCAGGGACCAAGATACCCAGTACTTC	CASSAAVRDQDTQYF
many	TRBD1	TRBV5-1	TRBJ2-6	TGCGCCAGCAGCTCCGGGACAGGGCTATCTGGGGCCAACGTCCTGACTTTC	CASSSGTGLSGANVLTF
NA	NA	TRBV3-1	TRBJ2-5	TGTGCCAGCAGCCAAGACAGGTTCGGGACCCAGTACTTC	CASSQDRFGTQYF
many	TRBD1	TRBV11-2	TRBJ2-2	TGTGCCAGCAGCTCCCGTACTGGGACAGGGCCCACCGGGGAGCTGTTTTTT	CASSSRTGTGPTGELFF
many	TRBD2	TRBV2	TRBJ2-7	TGTGCCAGCAGCGGGAGGTCCTACGAGCAGTACTTC	CASSGRSYEQYF
NA	NA	TRBV5-6	TRBJ2-2	TGTGCCACCAGTGGGGGAACGGGACAAGTGCTGTTTTTT	CATSGGTGQVLFF
NA	TRBD2	TRBV7-2	TRBJ2-7	TGTGCCAGCAGTTCGAAACTAGCGGTCTACGAGCAGTCCTTC	CASSSKLAVYEQSF
NA	NA	TRBV20-1	TRBJ2-5	TGCAGTGCTCCTCTACAGGGAAAACAAGAGACCCAGTACTTC	CSAPLQGKQETQYF
many	NA	TRBV5-1	TRBJ1-1	TGCGCCAGCAGCAGAAGGGACACTGAAGCTTTCTTT	CASSRRDTEAFF
NA	NA	TRBV9	TRBJ1-1	TGTGCCAGCAGCGCCGGTCCAGGGAGGGTTACTGAAGCTTTCTTT	CASSAGPGRVTEAFF
many	TRBD1	TRBV18	TRBJ2-7	TGTGCCAGCTCACCCGACAGGGTTCGCGAGCAGTACTTC	CASSPDRVREQYF
NA	NA	TRBV7-9	TRBJ1-2	TGTGCCAGCAGCCGGTCCAATGTGATGGGCTACACCTTC	CASSRSNVMGYTF
many	NA	TRBV4-2	TRBJ1-2	TGTGCCAGCAGCCAAGATACAGCTAACTATGGCTACACCTTC	CASSQDTANYGYTF
many	TRBD2	TRBV2	TRBJ2-7	TGTGCCAGCAGTGAAGGTGGACTAGCGGAGCCCTACGAGCAGTACTTC	CASSEGGLAEPYEQYF
few	NA	TRBV19	TRBJ1-5	TGTGCCAGTAGTCGGCACGTCGCCAATCAGCCCCAGCATTTT	CASSRHVANQPQHF
many	TRBD1	TRBV24-1	TRBJ1-2	TGTGCCACCAGTGATGGGGGACAGGGTCTAGGCTACACCTTC	CATSDGGQGLGYTF
NA	TRBD1	TRBV12-5	TRBJ2-2	TGTGCTAGTGGCCGCGACAGGGTTGGTGCGCTGTTTTTT	CASGRDRVGALFF
NA	TRBD1	TRBV5-1	TRBJ1-2	TGCGCCAGCAGCTTCCGGGACAGTGACTATGGCTACACCTTC	CASSFRDSDYGYTF
many	TRBD1	TRBV24-1	TRBJ2-7	TGTGCCACCAGTGACTCCGGACAGGCCTACGAGCAGTACTTC	CATSDSGQAYEQYF
NA	NA	TRBV28	TRBJ2-7	TGTGCCAGCAGTTCCGGGGACCACGAGCAGTACTTC	CASSSGDHEQYF
many	NA	TRBV12-3/TRBV12-4	TRBJ2-5	TGTGCCAGCGTCAGACAGATCCAAGAGACCCAGTACTTC	CASVRQIQETQYF
many	NA	TRBV19	TRBJ2-6	TGTGCCAGTAGTATAAGCCTCTCTGGGGCCAACGTCCTGACTTTC	CASSISLSGANVLTF